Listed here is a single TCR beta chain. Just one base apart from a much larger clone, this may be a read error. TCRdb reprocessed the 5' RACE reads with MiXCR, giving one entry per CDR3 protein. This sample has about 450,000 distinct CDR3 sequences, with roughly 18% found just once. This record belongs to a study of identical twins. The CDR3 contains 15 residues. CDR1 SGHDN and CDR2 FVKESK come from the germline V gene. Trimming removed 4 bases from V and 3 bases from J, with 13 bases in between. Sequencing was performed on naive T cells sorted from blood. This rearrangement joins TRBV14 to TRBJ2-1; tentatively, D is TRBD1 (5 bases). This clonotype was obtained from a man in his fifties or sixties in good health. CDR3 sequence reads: CASSRATESYNEQFF. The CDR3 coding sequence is TGTGCCAGCAGCCGGGCGACAGAGAGCTACAATGAGCAGTTCTTC.